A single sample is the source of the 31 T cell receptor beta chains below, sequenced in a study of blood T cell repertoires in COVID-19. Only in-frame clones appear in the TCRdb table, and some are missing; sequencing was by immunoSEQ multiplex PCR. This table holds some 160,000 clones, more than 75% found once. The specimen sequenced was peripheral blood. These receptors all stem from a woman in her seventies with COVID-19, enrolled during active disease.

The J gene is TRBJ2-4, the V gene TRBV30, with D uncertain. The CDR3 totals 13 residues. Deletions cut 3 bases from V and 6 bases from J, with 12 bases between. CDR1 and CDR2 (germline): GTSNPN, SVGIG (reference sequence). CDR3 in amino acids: CAWSSEVGNIQYF. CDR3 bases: TGTGCCTGGAGCTCCGAGGTTGGAAACATTCAGTACTTC.

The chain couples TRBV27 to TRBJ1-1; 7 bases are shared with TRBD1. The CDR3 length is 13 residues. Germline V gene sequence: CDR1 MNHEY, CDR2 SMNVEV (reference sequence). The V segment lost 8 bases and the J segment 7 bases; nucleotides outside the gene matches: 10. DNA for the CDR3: TGTGCCAGCGGACGGACAGGAAGCATTGAAGCTTTCTTT. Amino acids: CASGRTGSIEAFF.

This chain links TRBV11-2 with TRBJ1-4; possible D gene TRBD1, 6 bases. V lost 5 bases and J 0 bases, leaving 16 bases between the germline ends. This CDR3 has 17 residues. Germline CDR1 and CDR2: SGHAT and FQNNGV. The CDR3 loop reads CASSRQGRHATNEKLFF. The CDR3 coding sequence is TGTGCCAGCAGCCGCCAGGGGCGACATGCAACTAATGAAAAACTGTTTTTT.

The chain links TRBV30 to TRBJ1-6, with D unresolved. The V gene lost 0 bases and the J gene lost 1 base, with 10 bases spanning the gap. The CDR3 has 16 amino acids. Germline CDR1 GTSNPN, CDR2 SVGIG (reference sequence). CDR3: CAWSVSGRSYNSPLHF. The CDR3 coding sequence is TGTGCCTGGAGTGTAAGTGGGCGTTCCTATAATTCACCCCTCCACTTT. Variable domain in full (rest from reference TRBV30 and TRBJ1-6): SQTIHQWPATLVQPVGSPLSLECTVEGTSNPNLYWYRQAAGRGLQLLFYSVGIGQISSEVPQNLSASRPQDRQFILSSKKLLLSDSGFYLCAWSVSGRSYNSPLHFGNGTRLTVT.

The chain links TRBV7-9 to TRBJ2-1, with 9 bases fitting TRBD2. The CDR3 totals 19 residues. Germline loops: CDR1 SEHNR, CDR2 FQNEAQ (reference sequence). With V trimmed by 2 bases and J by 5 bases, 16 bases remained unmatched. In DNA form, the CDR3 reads TGTGCCAGCAGCTTACTTCCCAATCTAGCGGGACATGGCGACAATGAGCAGTTCTTC. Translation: CASSLLPNLAGHGDNEQFF.

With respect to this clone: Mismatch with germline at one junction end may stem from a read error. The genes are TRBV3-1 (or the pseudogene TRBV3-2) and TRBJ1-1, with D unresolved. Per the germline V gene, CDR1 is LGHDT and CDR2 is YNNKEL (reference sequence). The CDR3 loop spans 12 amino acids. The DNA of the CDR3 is TGTGCCAGCAGCCAAGATTTCACGGTTTTGAGATTT. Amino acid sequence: CASSQDFTVLRF.

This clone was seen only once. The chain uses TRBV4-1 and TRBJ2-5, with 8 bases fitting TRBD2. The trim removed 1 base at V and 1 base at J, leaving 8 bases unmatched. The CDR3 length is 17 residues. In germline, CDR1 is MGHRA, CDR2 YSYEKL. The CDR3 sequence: CASSQVSAGDAQETQYF. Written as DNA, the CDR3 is TGCGCCAGCAGCCAAGTCTCAGCGGGGGACGCCCAAGAGACCCAGTACTTC.

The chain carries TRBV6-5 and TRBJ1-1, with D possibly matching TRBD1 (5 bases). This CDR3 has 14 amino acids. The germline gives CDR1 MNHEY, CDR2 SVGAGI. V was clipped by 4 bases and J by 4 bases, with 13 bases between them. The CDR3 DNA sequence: TGTGCCAGCAGTTCAGGGTCCTCGGGCACTGAAGCTTTCTTT. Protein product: CASSSGSSGTEAFF.

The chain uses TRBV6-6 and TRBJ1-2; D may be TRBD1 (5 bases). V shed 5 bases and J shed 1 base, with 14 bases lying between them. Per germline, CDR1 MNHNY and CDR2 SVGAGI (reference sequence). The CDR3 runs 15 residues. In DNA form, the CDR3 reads TGTGCCAGCAGTGATCCCCCAGACAGTAACTATGGCTACACCTTC. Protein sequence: CASSDPPDSNYGYTF.

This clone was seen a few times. CDR3 residues: CASSSVSGNTIYF. The CDR3 DNA reads as TGTGCCAGCTCATCAGTCTCTGGAAACACCATATATTTT. The J gene is TRBJ1-3, the V gene TRBV18; D unclear. Germline V CDR1 and CDR2: KGHSH, LQKENI. The CDR3 loop spans 13 amino acids. Between the trimmed V and J ends, which lost 5 bases and 0 bases, there was a span of 5 bases.

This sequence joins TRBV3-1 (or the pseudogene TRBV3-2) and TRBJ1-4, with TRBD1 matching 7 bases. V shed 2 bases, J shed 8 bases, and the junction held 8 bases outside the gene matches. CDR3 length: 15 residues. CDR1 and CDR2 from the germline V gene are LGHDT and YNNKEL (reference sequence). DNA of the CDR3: TGTGCCAGCAGCCAACGACAGGGCCCGTGGGAAAAACTGTTTTTT. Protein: CASSQRQGPWEKLFF.

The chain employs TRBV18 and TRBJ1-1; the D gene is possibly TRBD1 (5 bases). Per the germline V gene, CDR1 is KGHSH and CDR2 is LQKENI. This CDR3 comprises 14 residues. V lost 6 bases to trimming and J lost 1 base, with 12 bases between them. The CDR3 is CASSFDRRNTEAFF. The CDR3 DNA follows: TGTGCCAGCTCCTTCGACAGAAGGAACACTGAAGCTTTCTTT.

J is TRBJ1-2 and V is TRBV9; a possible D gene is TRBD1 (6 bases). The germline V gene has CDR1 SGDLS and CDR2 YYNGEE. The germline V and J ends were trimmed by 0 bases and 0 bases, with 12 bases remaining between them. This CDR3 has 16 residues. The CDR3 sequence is CASSVGTAKSNYGYTF. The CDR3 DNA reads TGTGCCAGCAGCGTAGGGACAGCTAAGTCTAACTATGGCTACACCTTC.

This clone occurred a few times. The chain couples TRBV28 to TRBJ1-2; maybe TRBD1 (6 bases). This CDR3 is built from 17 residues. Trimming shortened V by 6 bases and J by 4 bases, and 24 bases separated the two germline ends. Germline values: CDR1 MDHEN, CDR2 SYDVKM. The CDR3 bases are TGTGCCAGCAGCCCTGGGACATCCACCCGGCAGACCTATGGCTACACCTTC. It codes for CASSPGTSTRQTYGYTF.

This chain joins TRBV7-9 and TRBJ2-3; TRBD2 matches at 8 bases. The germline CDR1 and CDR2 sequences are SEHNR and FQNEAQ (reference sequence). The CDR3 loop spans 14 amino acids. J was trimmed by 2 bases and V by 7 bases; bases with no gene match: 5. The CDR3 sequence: CASNSLAATDTQYF. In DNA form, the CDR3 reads TGTGCCAGCAACTCACTAGCGGCCACAGATACGCAGTATTTT.

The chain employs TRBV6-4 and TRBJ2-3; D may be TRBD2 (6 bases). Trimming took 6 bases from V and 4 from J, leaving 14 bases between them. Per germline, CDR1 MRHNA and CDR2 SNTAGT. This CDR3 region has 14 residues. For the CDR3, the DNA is TGTGCCAGCAGCCCGACTAGGGTGGCAGATACGCAGTATTTT. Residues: CASSPTRVADTQYF.

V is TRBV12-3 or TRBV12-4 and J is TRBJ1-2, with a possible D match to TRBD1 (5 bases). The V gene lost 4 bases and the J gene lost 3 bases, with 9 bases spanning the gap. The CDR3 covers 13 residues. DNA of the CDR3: TGTGCCAGCAGTTCCAGGGCGGACTATGGCTACACCTTC. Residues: CASSSRADYGYTF.

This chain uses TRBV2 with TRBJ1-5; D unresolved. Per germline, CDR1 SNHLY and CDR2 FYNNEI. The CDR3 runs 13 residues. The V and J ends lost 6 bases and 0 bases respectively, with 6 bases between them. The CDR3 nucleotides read TGTGCCAGCAGGGCCTTTAGCAATCAGCCCCAGCATTTT. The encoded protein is CASRAFSNQPQHF.

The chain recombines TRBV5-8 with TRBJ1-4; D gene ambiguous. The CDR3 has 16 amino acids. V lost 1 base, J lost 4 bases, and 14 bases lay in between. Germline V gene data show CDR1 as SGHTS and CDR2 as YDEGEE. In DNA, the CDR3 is TGTGCCAGCAGCTTGTCGTTTGGAGCTTATAATGAAAAACTGTTTTTT. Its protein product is CASSLSFGAYNEKLFF.

In DNA form, the CDR3 reads TGTGCCAGCAGCGTGGGGGGGCGCGGAGTTGAGCAGTTCTTC. Translation: CASSVGGRGVEQFF. The V and J genes are TRBV9 and TRBJ2-1; a possible D gene is TRBD2 (7 bases). The CDR3 contains 14 residues. Germline values: CDR1 SGDLS, CDR2 YYNGEE. The V end lost 2 bases, the J end lost 9 bases, and 15 bases lay between the germline ends.

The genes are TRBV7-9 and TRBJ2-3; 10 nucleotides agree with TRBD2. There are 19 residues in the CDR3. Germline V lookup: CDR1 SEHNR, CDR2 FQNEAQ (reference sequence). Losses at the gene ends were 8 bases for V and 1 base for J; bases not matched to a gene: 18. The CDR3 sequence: CASGTLFFRTSGRTDTQYF. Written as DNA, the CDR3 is TGTGCCAGCGGCACTTTATTCTTTCGGACTAGCGGACGCACAGATACGCAGTATTTT.

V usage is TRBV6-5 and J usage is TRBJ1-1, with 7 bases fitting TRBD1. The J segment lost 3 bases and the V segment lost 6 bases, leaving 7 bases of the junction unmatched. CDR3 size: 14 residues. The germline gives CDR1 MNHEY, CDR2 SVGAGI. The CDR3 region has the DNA TGTGCCAGCAGGGAGACAGGGAGAGACACTGAAGCTTTCTTT. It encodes CASRETGRDTEAFF.

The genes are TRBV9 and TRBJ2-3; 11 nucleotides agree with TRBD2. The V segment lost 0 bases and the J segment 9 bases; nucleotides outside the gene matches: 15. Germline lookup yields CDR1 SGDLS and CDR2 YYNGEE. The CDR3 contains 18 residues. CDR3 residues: CASSVESLAGGRSATQYF. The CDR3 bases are TGTGCCAGCAGCGTAGAAAGTCTAGCGGGGGGCCGTTCCGCAACGCAGTATTTT.

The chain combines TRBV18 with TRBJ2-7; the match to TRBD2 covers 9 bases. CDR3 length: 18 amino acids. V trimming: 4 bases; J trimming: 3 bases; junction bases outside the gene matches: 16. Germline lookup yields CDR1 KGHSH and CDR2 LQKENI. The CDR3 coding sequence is TGTGCCAGCTCACTGGCGGGGGGGCCCCTACGACCTAACTACGAGCAGTACTTC. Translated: CASSLAGGPLRPNYEQYF.

The chain's CDR3 is CASSMAASGGQETQYF. The CDR3, as DNA: TGTGCCAGTAGTATGGCGGCTAGCGGGGGACAAGAGACCCAGTACTTC. The J gene is TRBJ2-5, the V gene TRBV19; 10 bases align to TRBD2. CDR1 is LNHDA, CDR2 SQIVND, per germline (reference sequence). The J segment lost 2 bases and the V segment lost 3 bases, leaving 6 bases of the junction unmatched. CDR3 length: 16 amino acids.

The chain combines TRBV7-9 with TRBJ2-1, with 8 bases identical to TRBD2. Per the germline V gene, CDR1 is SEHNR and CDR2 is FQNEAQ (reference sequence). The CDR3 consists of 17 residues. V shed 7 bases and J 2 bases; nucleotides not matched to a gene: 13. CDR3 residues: CASTFRTSMKPYNEQFF. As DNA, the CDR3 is TGTGCCAGCACCTTTCGGACTAGCATGAAACCCTACAATGAGCAGTTCTTC.

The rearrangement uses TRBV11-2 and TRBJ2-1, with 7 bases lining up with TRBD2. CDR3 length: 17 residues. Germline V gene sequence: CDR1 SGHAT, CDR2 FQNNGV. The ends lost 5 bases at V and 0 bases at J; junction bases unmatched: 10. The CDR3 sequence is CASSRGAGLLSYNEQFF. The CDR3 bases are TGTGCCAGCAGCCGCGGGGCGGGACTACTCTCCTACAATGAGCAGTTCTTC.

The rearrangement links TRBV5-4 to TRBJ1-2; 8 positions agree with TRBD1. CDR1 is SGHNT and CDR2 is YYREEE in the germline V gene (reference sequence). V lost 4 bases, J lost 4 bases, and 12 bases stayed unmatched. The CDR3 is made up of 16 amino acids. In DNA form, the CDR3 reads TGTGCCAGCAGCGTCGCCGGGACAGGTACAACCTATGGCTACACCTTC. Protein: CASSVAGTGTTYGYTF.

The CDR3 sequence: CASSHSPSPELQFF. CDR3 DNA sequence: TGTGCCAGCAGCCACTCCCCTTCGCCGGAGCTGCAGTTCTTC. This chain uses TRBV3-1 (or the pseudogene TRBV3-2) with TRBJ2-1, with D hard to call. Between the trimmed V and J ends, which lost 3 bases and 12 bases, there was a span of 18 bases. The germline gives CDR1 LGHDT, CDR2 YNNKEL (reference sequence). This CDR3 is 14 amino acids long.

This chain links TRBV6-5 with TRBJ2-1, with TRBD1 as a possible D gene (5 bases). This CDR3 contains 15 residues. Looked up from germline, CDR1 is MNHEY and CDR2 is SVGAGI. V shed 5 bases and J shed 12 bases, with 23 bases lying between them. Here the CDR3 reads CASSNDRTPNERQFF. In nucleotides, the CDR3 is TGTGCCAGCAGTAACGACAGAACTCCCAATGAGCGGCAGTTCTTC.

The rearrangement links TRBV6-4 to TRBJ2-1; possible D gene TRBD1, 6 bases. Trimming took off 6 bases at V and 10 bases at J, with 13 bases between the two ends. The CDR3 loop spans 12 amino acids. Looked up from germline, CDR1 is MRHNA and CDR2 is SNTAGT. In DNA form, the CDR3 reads TGTGCCAGCAGCCCACACACAGGGGAGCAGTTCTTC. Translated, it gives CASSPHTGEQFF.